This record looks at one T cell receptor (beta chain) sequence and its context. Sequencing was performed with immunoSEQ multiplex PCR; in TCRdb, only in-frame clones are kept and a portion is missing. The sample contains around 53,000 clones, about 90% of which appear only once. This record comes from a study of technical replicates of blood from a few donors. Trimming removed 8 bases at V and 5 bases at J, with 25 bases between. The CDR3 contains 16 residues. Germline values: CDR1 SGHAT, CDR2 FQDESV (reference sequence). The rearrangement links TRBV11-1 to TRBJ2-7; D possibly corresponds to TRBD2 (6 bases). The sequence was collected from a human donor in good health. Some clones in this sample may be carry-over from other donors' samples. The material sequenced was PBMCs. CDR3 sequence (DNA): TGTGCCAGCTCGATGGGCCTGGGGGGAGTCTTCGACGAGCAGTACTTC. Protein: CASSMGLGGVFDEQYF. Combining the CDR3 with reference TRBV11-1 and TRBJ2-7 gives the whole variable domain EAEVAQSPRYKITEKSQAVAFWCDPISGHATLYWYRQILGQGPELLVQFQDESVVDDSQLPKDRFSAERLKGVDSTLKIQPAELGDSAMYLCASSMGLGGVFDEQYFGPGTRLTVT.